The clone carrying this TCR beta chain has at least ten counts. No antigen is known for it. This sample is drawn from a study of T cell repertoires in cytomegalovirus infection. Turning to the study itself: Matching HLA type, along with CMV infection, was indicated by public TCR beta signatures.

TCRdb reanalysed the reads using MiXCR and keeps one entry per CDR3 protein. The table includes 450,000 to 650,000 distinct CDR3 sequences, about a quarter detected once. Regarding the study as a whole: Identification of carriers of CMV plus the relevant HLA was performed using cumulative public TCR beta family frequency. HLA-C-restricted TCR beta clonotypes specific for CMV led the ex vivo response.

Sequencing was carried out using PBMCs. The TCR comes from a human donor in good health (CMV status not recorded). Some clones in this sample may be carry-over from other donors' samples.

The CDR3 DNA is TGTGCCAGCAGTGAACCACTAGCCAAAAACATTCAGTACTTC. Protein sequence: CASSEPLAKNIQYF. V is TRBV2 and J is TRBJ2-4; D is unresolved. With 2 bases removed from V and 0 bases from J, the gap between germline ends came to 5 bases. Germline values: CDR1 SNHLY, CDR2 FYNNEI. This CDR3 is built from 14 residues.